This T cell receptor beta chain comes out of a study of blood T cell repertoires in COVID-19. Looking at the study overall: Donors in the United States, Italy and Spain gave samples during acute or convalescent COVID-19.

Concerning this clone: An end of the junction does not agree with germline; a read error may underlie this.

In germline, CDR1 is SNHLY, CDR2 FYNNEI. The CDR3 spans 11 residues. Profiling relied on immunoSEQ multiplex PCR, and the TCRdb table lists in-frame clones only, not all of them. The sample gives 150,000 to 200,000 clones, roughly 93% of which show up once; 3.5% to 5% is in the top ten. The source material was peripheral blood. The receptor's source is a woman in her 50s with acute or convalescent COVID-19. The rearrangement links TRBV2 to TRBJ1-3, with D perhaps TRBD1 (6 bases). The CDR3 protein is CASSRDLGGHF. CDR3 bases: TGTGCCAGCAGTAGGGACCTGGGGGGGCATTTT.